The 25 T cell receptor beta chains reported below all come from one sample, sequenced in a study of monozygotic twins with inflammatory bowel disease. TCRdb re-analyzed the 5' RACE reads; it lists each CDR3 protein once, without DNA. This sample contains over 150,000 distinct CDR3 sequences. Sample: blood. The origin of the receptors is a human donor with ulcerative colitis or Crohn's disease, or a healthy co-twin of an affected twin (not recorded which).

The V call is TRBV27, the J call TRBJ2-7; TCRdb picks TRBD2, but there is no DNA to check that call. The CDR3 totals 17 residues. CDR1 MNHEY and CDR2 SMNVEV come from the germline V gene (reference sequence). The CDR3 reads CASSRRSGGSSSYEQYF.

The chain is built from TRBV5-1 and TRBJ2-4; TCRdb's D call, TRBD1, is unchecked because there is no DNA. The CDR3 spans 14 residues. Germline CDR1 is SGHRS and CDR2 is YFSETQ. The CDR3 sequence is CASSFEAGLDMQYF.

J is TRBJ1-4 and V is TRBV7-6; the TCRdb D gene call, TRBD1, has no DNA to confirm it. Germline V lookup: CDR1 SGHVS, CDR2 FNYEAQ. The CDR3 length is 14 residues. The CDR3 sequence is CASSSRDSREKLFF.

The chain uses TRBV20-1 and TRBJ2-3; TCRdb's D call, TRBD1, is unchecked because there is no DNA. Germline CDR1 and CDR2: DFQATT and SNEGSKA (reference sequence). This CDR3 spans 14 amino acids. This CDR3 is CSANSVGGADTQYF.

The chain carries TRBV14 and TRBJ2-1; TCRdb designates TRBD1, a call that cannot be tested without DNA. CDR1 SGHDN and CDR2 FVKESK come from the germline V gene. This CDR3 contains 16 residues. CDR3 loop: CASSQLGRDLINEQFF.

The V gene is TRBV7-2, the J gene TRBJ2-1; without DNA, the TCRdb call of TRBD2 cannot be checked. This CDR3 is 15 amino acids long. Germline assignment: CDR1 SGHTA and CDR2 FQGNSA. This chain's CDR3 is CASSLAMGLNNEQFF.

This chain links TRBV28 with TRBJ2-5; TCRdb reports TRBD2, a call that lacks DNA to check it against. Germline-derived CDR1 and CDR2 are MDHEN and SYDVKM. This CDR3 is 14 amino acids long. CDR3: CASRLAGTQETQYF.

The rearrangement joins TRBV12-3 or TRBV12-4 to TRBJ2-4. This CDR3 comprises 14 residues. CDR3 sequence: CASSLGLAENIQYF.

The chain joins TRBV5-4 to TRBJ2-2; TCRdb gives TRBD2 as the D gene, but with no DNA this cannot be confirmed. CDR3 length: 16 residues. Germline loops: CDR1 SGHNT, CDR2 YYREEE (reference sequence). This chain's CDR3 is CASSSPTSGNTGELFF.

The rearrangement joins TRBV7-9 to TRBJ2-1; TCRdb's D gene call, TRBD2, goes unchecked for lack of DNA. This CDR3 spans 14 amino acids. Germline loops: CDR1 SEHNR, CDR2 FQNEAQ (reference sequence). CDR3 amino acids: CASSSGTFYNEQFF.

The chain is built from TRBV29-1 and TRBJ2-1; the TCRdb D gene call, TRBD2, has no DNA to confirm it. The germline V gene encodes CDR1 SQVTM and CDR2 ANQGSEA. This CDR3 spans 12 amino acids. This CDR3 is CRAGGDYNEQFF.

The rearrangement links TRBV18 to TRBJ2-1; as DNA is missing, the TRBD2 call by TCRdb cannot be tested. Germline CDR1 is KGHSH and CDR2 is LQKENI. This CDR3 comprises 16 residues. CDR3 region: CASSPPGRVLYNEQFF.

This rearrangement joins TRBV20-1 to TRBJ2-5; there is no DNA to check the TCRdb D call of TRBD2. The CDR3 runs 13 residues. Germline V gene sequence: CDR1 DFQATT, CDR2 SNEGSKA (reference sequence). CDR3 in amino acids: CSAGAGGQETQYF.

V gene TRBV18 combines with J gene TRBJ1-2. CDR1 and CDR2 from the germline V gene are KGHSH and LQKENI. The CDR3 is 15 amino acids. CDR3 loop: CASSPSSSFPYGYTF.

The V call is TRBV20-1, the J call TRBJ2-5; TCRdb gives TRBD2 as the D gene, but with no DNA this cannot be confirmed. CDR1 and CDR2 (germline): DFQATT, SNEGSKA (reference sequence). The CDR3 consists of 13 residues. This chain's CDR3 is CSARLAGVETQYF.

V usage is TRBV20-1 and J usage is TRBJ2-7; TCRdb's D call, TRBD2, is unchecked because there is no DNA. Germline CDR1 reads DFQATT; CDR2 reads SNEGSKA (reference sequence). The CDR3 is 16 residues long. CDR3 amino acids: CSARDLSSGRDYEQYF.

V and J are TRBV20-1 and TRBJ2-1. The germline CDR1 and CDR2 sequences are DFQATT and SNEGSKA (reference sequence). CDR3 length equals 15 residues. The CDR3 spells CSARDSGSPYNEQFF.

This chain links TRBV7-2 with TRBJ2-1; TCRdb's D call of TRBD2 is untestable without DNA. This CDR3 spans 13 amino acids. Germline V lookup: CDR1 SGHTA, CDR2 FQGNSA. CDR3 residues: CASSLVEGGEQFF.

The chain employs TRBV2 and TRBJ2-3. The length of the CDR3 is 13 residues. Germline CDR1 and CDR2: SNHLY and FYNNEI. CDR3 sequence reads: CASKGLATDTQYF.

CDR3 in amino acids: CASNLAGGSYNEQFF. The chain is built from TRBV6-2 or TRBV6-3 and TRBJ2-1; TCRdb names TRBD2, which stays unverified in the absence of DNA. Looked up from germline, CDR1 is MNHEY and CDR2 is SVGEGT. The CDR3 loop spans 15 amino acids.

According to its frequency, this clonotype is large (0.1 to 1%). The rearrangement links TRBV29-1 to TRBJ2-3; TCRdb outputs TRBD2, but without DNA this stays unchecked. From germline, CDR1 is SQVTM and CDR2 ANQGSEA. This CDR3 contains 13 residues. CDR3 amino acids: CSVRESVEDTQYF.

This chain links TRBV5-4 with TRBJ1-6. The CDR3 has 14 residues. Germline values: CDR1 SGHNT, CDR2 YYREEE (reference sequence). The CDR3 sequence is CASSLDKINSPLHF. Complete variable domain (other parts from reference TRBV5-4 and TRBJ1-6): ETGVTQSPTHLIKTRGQQVTLRCSSQSGHNTVSWYQQALGQGPQFIFQYYREEENGRGNFPPRFSGLQFPNYSSELNVNALELDDSALYLCASSLDKINSPLHFGNGTRLTVT.

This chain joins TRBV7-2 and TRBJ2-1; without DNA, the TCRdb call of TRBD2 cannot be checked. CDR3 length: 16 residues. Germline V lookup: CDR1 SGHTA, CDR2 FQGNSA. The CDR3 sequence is CASSLGSNWLGNEQFF.

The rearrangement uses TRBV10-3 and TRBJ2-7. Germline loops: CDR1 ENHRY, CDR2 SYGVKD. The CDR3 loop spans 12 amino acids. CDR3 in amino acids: CAISLDSYEQYF.

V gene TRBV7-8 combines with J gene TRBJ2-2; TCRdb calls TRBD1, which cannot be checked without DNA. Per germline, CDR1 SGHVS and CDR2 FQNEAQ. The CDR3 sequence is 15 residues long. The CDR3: CASSFRDTSTGELFF.